This T cell receptor (beta chain) derives from a study of blood T cell repertoires in COVID-19. Across the whole study: There were acute and convalescent COVID-19 samples, and they came from the United States, Italy and Spain.

There are a few counts of this clone. The table came from immunoSEQ multiplex PCR; TCRdb's copy has only in-frame clones and leaves some out. Of about 290,000 clones in the sample, around four fifths were seen once. The material sequenced was peripheral blood. This clonotype was obtained from a woman between 50 and 59 years old with active or convalescent COVID-19.

The DNA for the CDR3 is TGTGCCATCAGTGATCAGGGAAGCACAGGTCAGCCCCAGCATTTT. Its translation: CAISDQGSTGQPQHF. The rearrangement uses TRBV10-3 and TRBJ1-5; D possibly corresponds to TRBD1 (5 bases). V was clipped by 3 bases and J by 6 bases, with 15 bases between them. CDR1 and CDR2 from the germline V gene are ENHRY and SYGVKD. The CDR3 loop spans 15 amino acids.